Listed below are T cell receptor beta chains from one sample, sequenced in a study of shared clonotypes between healthy human individuals. Sequenced by immunoSEQ multiplex PCR; TCRdb stores in-frame clones only, minus some. The data show some 2.3 million clones, with approximately 93% seen just once and under 0.45% held by the top ten. Source material: naive CD4+ T cells from PBMCs. These receptors came from a man younger than 35 in good health. Some clones in this sample may be carry-over from other donors' samples. Each CDR3 is given with its conserved first and last residue. A D gene is named only where the DNA matches it firmly. Only part of the rows carry a size: once, few, many, or a class if the clone is expanded.

j_call: TRBJ1-2
v_call: TRBV6-5
clone_size: .
cdr3_length: 12
d_call: .
cdr3_nt: TGTGCCAGCAGTTACTCCGGGCGTCGCTACACCTTC
cdr3_aa: CASSYSGRRYTF

j_call: TRBJ2-7
v_call: TRBV6-1
clone_size: .
cdr3_length: 15
d_call: TRBD2
cdr3_nt: TGTGCCAGCAGTCCACTAGCGGGATTTTCTAGCGAGCAGTACTTC
cdr3_aa: CASSPLAGFSSEQYF

j_call: TRBJ1-2
v_call: TRBV28
clone_size: .
cdr3_length: 13
d_call: .
cdr3_nt: TGTGCCAGCACCCTAGTTAATAACTATGGCTACACCTTC
cdr3_aa: CASTLVNNYGYTF

j_call: TRBJ2-7
v_call: TRBV5-1
clone_size: .
cdr3_length: 14
d_call: TRBD1
cdr3_nt: TGCGCCAGCAGCTCGACAGGGGTCGTCTACGAGCAGTACTTC
cdr3_aa: CASSSTGVVYEQYF

j_call: TRBJ2-1
v_call: TRBV7-3
clone_size: .
cdr3_length: 13
d_call: .
cdr3_nt: TGTGCCAGCAGCCTGGGAATTTCCAATGAGCAGTTCTTC
cdr3_aa: CASSLGISNEQFF

j_call: TRBJ1-1
v_call: TRBV27
clone_size: .
cdr3_length: 13
d_call: .
cdr3_nt: TGTGCCAGCAGTGGGGTCATGAGCACTGAAGCTTTCTTT
cdr3_aa: CASSGVMSTEAFF

j_call: TRBJ2-3
v_call: TRBV7-3
clone_size: .
cdr3_length: 13
d_call: .
cdr3_nt: TGTGCCAGCAGCCCAACGCTCCGGGATACGCAGTATTTT
cdr3_aa: CASSPTLRDTQYF

j_call: TRBJ2-1
v_call: TRBV4-1
clone_size: .
cdr3_length: 13
d_call: .
cdr3_nt: TGCGCCAGCAGCCAAGATTCCCTAGCGATTCAGTTCTTC
cdr3_aa: CASSQDSLAIQFF

j_call: TRBJ2-5
v_call: TRBV27
clone_size: .
cdr3_length: 14
d_call: .
cdr3_nt: TGTGCCAGCAGTTTACGCGGCAGTATCGAGACCCAGTACTTC
cdr3_aa: CASSLRGSIETQYF

j_call: TRBJ2-7
v_call: TRBV5-1
clone_size: .
cdr3_length: 12
d_call: .
cdr3_nt: TGCGCCAGCGCCCGGGACTTCTACGAGCAGTACTTC
cdr3_aa: CASARDFYEQYF

j_call: TRBJ2-1
v_call: TRBV28
clone_size: .
cdr3_length: 17
d_call: TRBD2
cdr3_nt: TGTGCCAGCGTGACCCCTTTGGTAGCGGGAGTGTGGAATGAGCAGTTCTTC
cdr3_aa: CASVTPLVAGVWNEQFF

j_call: TRBJ1-3
v_call: TRBV6-6
clone_size: once
cdr3_length: 12
d_call: .
cdr3_nt: TGTGCCCACGGGGCCCCTGGAAACACCATATATTTT
cdr3_aa: CAHGAPGNTIYF

j_call: TRBJ2-7
v_call: TRBV6-5
clone_size: .
cdr3_length: 15
d_call: .
cdr3_nt: TGTGCCAGCAGCTCTCATGGGGAGCGCACCTACGAGCAGTACTTC
cdr3_aa: CASSSHGERTYEQYF

j_call: TRBJ2-5
v_call: TRBV10-3
clone_size: .
cdr3_length: 13
d_call: .
cdr3_nt: TGTGCCACCACCCGACAGGCGCAAGAGACCCAGTACTTC
cdr3_aa: CATTRQAQETQYF

j_call: TRBJ1-2
v_call: TRBV5-1
clone_size: once
cdr3_length: 14
d_call: .
cdr3_nt: TGCGCCAGCAGCGAATCGGGAGGGATCTATGGCTACACCTTC
cdr3_aa: CASSESGGIYGYTF

j_call: TRBJ2-5
v_call: TRBV18
clone_size: .
cdr3_length: 13
d_call: .
cdr3_nt: TGTGCCAGCTCACCGGTGGGTAGGGAGACCCAGTACTTC
cdr3_aa: CASSPVGRETQYF

j_call: TRBJ2-4
v_call: TRBV28
clone_size: .
cdr3_length: 14
d_call: .
cdr3_nt: TGTGCCAGCAGTTCGCCTGGGGCCAAAAACATTCAGTACTTC
cdr3_aa: CASSSPGAKNIQYF

j_call: TRBJ1-2
v_call: TRBV6-5
clone_size: .
cdr3_length: 15
d_call: .
cdr3_nt: TGTGCCAGCAGTTCGGCTGGGGGGGTCTACTATGGCTACACCTTC
cdr3_aa: CASSSAGGVYYGYTF

j_call: TRBJ2-1
v_call: TRBV5-1
clone_size: .
cdr3_length: 15
d_call: .
cdr3_nt: TGCGCCAGCAGCTTACGCGGGCCCCAGGGGAATGAGCAGTTCTTC
cdr3_aa: CASSLRGPQGNEQFF

j_call: TRBJ2-1
v_call: TRBV11-3
clone_size: .
cdr3_length: 15
d_call: .
cdr3_nt: TGTGCCAGCAGCTTGGGAGCGGTAGCCTACAATGAGCAGTTCTTC
cdr3_aa: CASSLGAVAYNEQFF

j_call: TRBJ1-5
v_call: TRBV2
clone_size: .
cdr3_length: 15
d_call: .
cdr3_nt: TGTGCCAGCAGTGAAGGGTACCTTAGCAATCAGCCCCAGCATTTT
cdr3_aa: CASSEGYLSNQPQHF

j_call: TRBJ2-1
v_call: TRBV27
clone_size: .
cdr3_length: 15
d_call: TRBD1
cdr3_nt: TGTGCCAGCAGTCTAGGGGACAGGGTGTACAATGAGCAGTTCTTC
cdr3_aa: CASSLGDRVYNEQFF

j_call: TRBJ1-2
v_call: TRBV7-9
clone_size: .
cdr3_length: 12
d_call: .
cdr3_nt: TGTGCCAGCAGCCGGGACGGAGATGGCTACACCTTC
cdr3_aa: CASSRDGDGYTF

j_call: TRBJ2-4
v_call: TRBV27
clone_size: .
cdr3_length: 16
d_call: .
cdr3_nt: TGTGCCAGCAGCCTCCGGGCCCTACTAGCCAAAAACATTCAGTACTTC
cdr3_aa: CASSLRALLAKNIQYF

j_call: TRBJ2-3
v_call: TRBV27
clone_size: .
cdr3_length: 15
d_call: TRBD1
cdr3_nt: TGTGCCAGCAGTTCGGACAGGGCTCGCACAGATACGCAGTATTTT
cdr3_aa: CASSSDRARTDTQYF

j_call: TRBJ1-3
v_call: TRBV9
clone_size: .
cdr3_length: 16
d_call: .
cdr3_nt: TGTGCCAGCAGCGTCGGACAGCTGTTCTCTGGAAACACCATATATTTT
cdr3_aa: CASSVGQLFSGNTIYF

j_call: TRBJ2-1
v_call: TRBV25-1
clone_size: .
cdr3_length: 15
d_call: TRBD2
cdr3_nt: TGTGCCAGCATGACTAGCGGGATTCCCTACAATGAGCAGTTCTTC
cdr3_aa: CASMTSGIPYNEQFF

j_call: TRBJ1-5
v_call: TRBV28
clone_size: .
cdr3_length: 15
d_call: TRBD1
cdr3_nt: TGTGCCAGCAGTTTACCCGCGGGACAGTATCAGCCCCAGCATTTT
cdr3_aa: CASSLPAGQYQPQHF

j_call: TRBJ1-5
v_call: TRBV5-6
clone_size: .
cdr3_length: 17
d_call: TRBD1
cdr3_nt: TGTGCCAGCAGCCTCAGAAGAGGGACAGGGGCCGGTCAGCCCCAGCATTTT
cdr3_aa: CASSLRRGTGAGQPQHF

j_call: TRBJ1-1
v_call: TRBV7-8
clone_size: .
cdr3_length: 13
d_call: .
cdr3_nt: TGTGCCAGCAGCTTAGCTCTGAACACTGAAGCTTTCTTT
cdr3_aa: CASSLALNTEAFF

j_call: TRBJ1-1
v_call: TRBV28
clone_size: .
cdr3_length: 15
d_call: .
cdr3_nt: TGTGCCAGCAGTTTTTTACCGATCGAGAACACTGAAGCTTTCTTT
cdr3_aa: CASSFLPIENTEAFF

j_call: TRBJ2-2
v_call: TRBV11-2
clone_size: .
cdr3_length: 15
d_call: .
cdr3_nt: TGTGCCAGCAGCTTAGGATTCATTAGTACCGGGGAGCTGTTTTTT
cdr3_aa: CASSLGFISTGELFF

j_call: TRBJ2-1
v_call: TRBV18
clone_size: .
cdr3_length: 16
d_call: .
cdr3_nt: TGTGCCAGCTCACCACGACTGAGCTCCGTGGACAATGAGCAGTTCTTC
cdr3_aa: CASSPRLSSVDNEQFF

j_call: TRBJ2-7
v_call: TRBV15
clone_size: .
cdr3_length: 17
d_call: .
cdr3_nt: TGTGCCACCAGCCCGCCCCCCCGACAGGTCCAATACTACGAGCAGTACTTC
cdr3_aa: CATSPPPRQVQYYEQYF

j_call: TRBJ2-7
v_call: TRBV2
clone_size: .
cdr3_length: 12
d_call: .
cdr3_nt: TGTGCCAGCAGAGCAGAGGGCTACGAGCAGTACTTC
cdr3_aa: CASRAEGYEQYF

j_call: TRBJ1-1
v_call: TRBV7-2
clone_size: .
cdr3_length: 14
d_call: TRBD1
cdr3_nt: TGTGCCAGCAGCTTTAACAGGGGAAGAACTGAAGCTTTCTTT
cdr3_aa: CASSFNRGRTEAFF

j_call: TRBJ2-5
v_call: TRBV2
clone_size: .
cdr3_length: 13
d_call: .
cdr3_nt: TGTGCCAGCAGTGAGGGGCAGGGGGAGACCCAGTACTTC
cdr3_aa: CASSEGQGETQYF

j_call: TRBJ2-3
v_call: TRBV11-3
clone_size: .
cdr3_length: 15
d_call: TRBD2
cdr3_nt: TGTGCCAGCAGCCAGGGACTAGCAAAGGGGGATACGCAGTATTTT
cdr3_aa: CASSQGLAKGDTQYF

j_call: TRBJ2-7
v_call: TRBV28
clone_size: .
cdr3_length: 16
d_call: .
cdr3_nt: TGTGCCAGCAGCCCCCCCGTGGGGGGTTGGTCCTACGAGCAGTACTTC
cdr3_aa: CASSPPVGGWSYEQYF

j_call: TRBJ2-2
v_call: TRBV28
clone_size: .
cdr3_length: 16
d_call: .
cdr3_nt: TGTGCCAGCAGTTTGGGTCGGAGGATGGACACCGGGGAGCTGTTTTTT
cdr3_aa: CASSLGRRMDTGELFF

j_call: TRBJ2-3
v_call: TRBV7-9
clone_size: once
cdr3_length: 14
d_call: .
cdr3_nt: TGTGCCAGCAGCCTACTAGCAACGACAGATACGCAGTATTTT
cdr3_aa: CASSLLATTDTQYF

j_call: TRBJ1-5
v_call: TRBV4-1
clone_size: .
cdr3_length: 17
d_call: TRBD1
cdr3_nt: TGCGCCAGCAGCCAACTTGGGACAGGGGGCTACAATCAGCCCCAGCATTTT
cdr3_aa: CASSQLGTGGYNQPQHF

j_call: TRBJ2-7
v_call: TRBV7-2
clone_size: .
cdr3_length: 12
d_call: .
cdr3_nt: TGTGCCAGCAGCCCCGAACCCTACGAGCAGTACTTC
cdr3_aa: CASSPEPYEQYF

j_call: TRBJ2-3
v_call: TRBV5-1
clone_size: .
cdr3_length: 13
d_call: .
cdr3_nt: TGCGCCAGCAAAGGCCTACGAGGGGATACGCAGTATTTT
cdr3_aa: CASKGLRGDTQYF

j_call: TRBJ2-1
v_call: TRBV5-4
clone_size: .
cdr3_length: 17
d_call: TRBD2
cdr3_nt: TGTGCCAGCAGCCCAAATCTAGCGGAGGGGAAATACAATGAGCAGTTCTTC
cdr3_aa: CASSPNLAEGKYNEQFF

j_call: TRBJ2-7
v_call: TRBV2
clone_size: once
cdr3_length: 15
d_call: .
cdr3_nt: TGTGCCAGCGCCTCCCAGGGACTCACATCCTACGAGCAGTACTTC
cdr3_aa: CASASQGLTSYEQYF

j_call: TRBJ2-3
v_call: TRBV15
clone_size: .
cdr3_length: 14
d_call: .
cdr3_nt: TGTGCCACCAGCAGGGACGGGGGCACAGATACGCAGTATTTT
cdr3_aa: CATSRDGGTDTQYF

j_call: TRBJ1-1
v_call: TRBV7-9
clone_size: .
cdr3_length: 13
d_call: .
cdr3_nt: TGTGCCAGCAGCCTACAGGAGAACACTGAAGCTTTCTTT
cdr3_aa: CASSLQENTEAFF

j_call: TRBJ2-1
v_call: TRBV28
clone_size: few
cdr3_length: 13
d_call: TRBD1
cdr3_nt: TGTGCCAGCACCAAACCAGGGGGCAATGAGCAGTTCTTC
cdr3_aa: CASTKPGGNEQFF

j_call: TRBJ2-7
v_call: TRBV5-4
clone_size: .
cdr3_length: 14
d_call: TRBD2
cdr3_nt: TGTGCCAGCAGCTTGGCTCGCGGGAGCTACGAGCAGTACTTC
cdr3_aa: CASSLARGSYEQYF

j_call: TRBJ2-1
v_call: TRBV4-3
clone_size: .
cdr3_length: 16
d_call: TRBD1
cdr3_nt: TGCGCCAGCAGCCAAGAATCTGGACAGGGGTACAATGAGCAGTTCTTC
cdr3_aa: CASSQESGQGYNEQFF

j_call: TRBJ2-1
v_call: TRBV6-1
clone_size: .
cdr3_length: 11
d_call: .
cdr3_nt: TGTGCCAGCAGTGATGGGTATGAGCAGTTCTTC
cdr3_aa: CASSDGYEQFF

j_call: TRBJ1-2
v_call: TRBV19
clone_size: .
cdr3_length: 13
d_call: .
cdr3_nt: TGTGCCAGTAGCCCTCAAAGGGGCTATGGCTACACCTTC
cdr3_aa: CASSPQRGYGYTF

j_call: TRBJ2-2
v_call: TRBV7-3
clone_size: .
cdr3_length: 14
d_call: .
cdr3_nt: TGTGCCAGCAGCTTAACGTTCACTGGCGGGGAGCTGTTTTTT
cdr3_aa: CASSLTFTGGELFF

j_call: TRBJ2-2
v_call: TRBV5-1
clone_size: .
cdr3_length: 14
d_call: .
cdr3_nt: TGCGCCAGCAGCGGCTCACAGGGAGACGGGGAGCTGTTTTTT
cdr3_aa: CASSGSQGDGELFF

j_call: TRBJ2-5
v_call: TRBV5-1
clone_size: .
cdr3_length: 15
d_call: .
cdr3_nt: TGCGCCAGCAGCCCCCCGGGGCAGGGGTGGGAGACCCAGTACTTC
cdr3_aa: CASSPPGQGWETQYF

j_call: TRBJ2-1
v_call: TRBV7-9
clone_size: .
cdr3_length: 17
d_call: TRBD2
cdr3_nt: TGTGCCAGCAGCTTATATGTAGCGGGAGTATTCTGGGATGAGCAGTTCTTC
cdr3_aa: CASSLYVAGVFWDEQFF

j_call: TRBJ2-2
v_call: TRBV10-3
clone_size: .
cdr3_length: 14
d_call: .
cdr3_nt: TGTGCCATCAGTGAGTCTGGCGTCACCGGGGAGCTGTTTTTT
cdr3_aa: CAISESGVTGELFF